Here is one T cell receptor (beta chain) with its context. This clone was observed a few times. The target of this receptor is not known. Nothing much larger sits one base from this clone, and base qualities are not available. Deletion took 4 bases off V and 2 bases off J, with a span of 12 bases between the germline ends. The germline V gene encodes CDR1 SGHRS and CDR2 YFSETQ. Inclusive of the bounding cysteine and phenylalanine, the CDR3 is 14 residues long. The entry retains the CDR3 DNA only, 42 bases that are in frame from base 1. Focal radiation therapy combined with CTLA-4 blockade (ipilimumab) was tested in patients with chemo-refractory metastatic non-small-cell lung cancer. This entry is derived from a study of radiotherapy plus CTLA-4 blockade in lung cancer (dated by TCRdb to 2016 to 2019). Broadly, across the study: Objective responses were observed in around 20% of enrolled patients, and disease control was achieved in roughly 29%.

Libraries were prepared through the immunoSEQ multiplex PCR assay. TCRdb holds this immuneACCESS table with in-frame rearrangements only. Some clones are missing; in checked studies, unresolved V genes explain under half, and the rest has no known cause. Across this sample there are tens of thousands of clones, with around three quarters seen only once. 16% of the sample comes from the top ten. The study at large found these results: The strongest predictors of response, as reported, were early dynamic changes in blood T cell clones along with a rise in serum interferon-beta after radiation. TCR clones derived from tumors expanded in peripheral blood after treatment with radiotherapy and ipilimumab.

This receptor was identified in a human donor with non-small cell lung cancer that progressed on radiotherapy plus ipilimumab. Recombination joined TRBV5-1 with TRBJ1-2; too little of a D gene remains to name it. Sample: peripheral blood, taken from a patient treated with radiotherapy plus ipilimumab. The DNA sequence is given as TGCGCCAGCAGCCCGGACGGTGCAAACTATGGCTACACCTTC. Translated, this is CASSPDGANYGYTF.